A single sample is the source of the 24 T cell receptor beta chains below, sequenced in a study of T cells in Graves' hyperthyroidism and ophthalmopathy. From RNA transcripts, TCR beta CDR3 regions were amplified. In the first-round RT-PCR of the TCR CDR3, the HTBI primer set was used. TCRdb itself ran the multiplex PCR reads through MiXCR, one entry per CDR3 protein. The sample yields more than 500,000 distinct CDR3 sequences, around 42% seen once. The specimen was peripheral blood or thyroid tissue (not recorded which). These receptors were taken from an adult woman with Graves' disease, either hyperthyroidism or ophthalmopathy (not recorded which).

Details on this clonotype: One end of the junction fails to match germline, which may point to a read error. The chain joins TRBV11-1 to TRBJ2-5, with 10 bases fitting TRBD1. There are 17 residues in the CDR3. The germline V gene encodes CDR1 SGHAT and CDR2 FQDESV (reference sequence). CDR3 coding DNA: TGCGCCAGCAGCCAAAGTCGTCGGGACAGGGGACCGGGGACCCAGTACTTC. Protein product: CASSQSRRDRGPGTQYF.

In its sample, this clonotype was seen a few times. The rearrangement joins TRBV7-2 to TRBJ1-2, with TRBD1 matching over 9 bases. Germline CDR1 SGHTA, CDR2 FQGNSA. J lost 7 bases, V lost 4 bases, and 10 bases had no gene match. The CDR3 sequence is 15 residues long. The CDR3 protein is CASSSHPGQGSGYTF. The CDR3 nucleotides are TGTGCCAGCAGCTCCCACCCGGGACAGGGAAGTGGCTACACCTTC.

V is TRBV7-3 and J is TRBJ2-7, with TRBD1 identical over 10 bases. Germline V gene sequence: CDR1 SGHTA, CDR2 FQGTGA. Losses at the gene ends were 4 bases for V and 12 bases for J; bases not matched to a gene: 9. This CDR3 is 13 amino acids long. CDR3 region: CASSSGTGDGRYF. CDR3 DNA: TGTGCCAGCAGCTCCGGGACAGGGGATGGGCGGTACTTC.

The CDR3 spells CALKTEQGRSPLHF. The CDR3 nucleotides are TGTGCCCTTAAAACGGAACAGGGACGTTCACCCCTCCACTTT. This chain joins TRBV28 and TRBJ1-6, with D perhaps matching TRBD1 (6 bases). Germline CDR1 reads MDHEN; CDR2 reads SYDVKM. Between the trimmed V and J ends, which lost 11 bases and 9 bases, there was a span of 20 bases. There are 14 residues in the CDR3.

The table lists this clonotype with many counts. This rearrangement joins TRBV9 to TRBJ2-7, with D perhaps TRBD2 (5 bases). This CDR3 has 15 amino acids. V was shortened by 4 bases and J by 3 bases, with 17 bases between the two germline ends. The germline CDR1 and CDR2 sequences are SGDLS and YYNGEE. CDR3 sequence: CASSPGIGVFYEQYF. In nucleotides, the CDR3 is TGTGCCAGCAGCCCCGGTATCGGGGTCTTCTACGAGCAGTACTTC.

The V and J genes are TRBV10-3 and TRBJ1-1, with D unresolved. In germline, CDR1 is ENHRY, CDR2 SYGVKD. Trimming stripped 4 bases from V and 0 bases from J, with 12 bases between. The CDR3 totals 15 residues. CDR3 in DNA: TGTGCCATCAGTGGGGCCCGGATAATGAACACTGAAGCTTTCTTT. It is translated as CAISGARIMNTEAFF.

This clonotype was counted at least ten times. The chain links TRBV6-1 to TRBJ1-6; no clear D gene. V was pared by 3 bases and J by 15 bases, with 9 bases between. Looked up from germline, CDR1 is MNHNS and CDR2 is SASEGT. This CDR3 spans 11 amino acids. CDR3 bases: TGTGCCAGCAGTGAGTGGCTCTACCTCCACTTT. This sequence encodes CASSEWLYLHF.

The sample holds many counts of this clonotype. J is TRBJ2-5 and V is TRBV9; D is uncertain. The CDR3 consists of 13 residues. Germline V lookup: CDR1 SGDLS, CDR2 YYNGEE. The V gene lost 0 bases and the J gene lost 5 bases, with 8 bases spanning the gap. The CDR3: CASSVGIRETQYF. The CDR3 DNA reads TGTGCCAGCAGCGTAGGGATTAGGGAGACCCAGTACTTC.

This chain uses TRBV7-2 with TRBJ1-5; the D gene is possibly TRBD1 (5 bases). The CDR3 covers 14 residues. Trimming removed 5 bases from V and 1 base from J, with 9 bases in between. Germline values: CDR1 SGHTA, CDR2 FQGNSA. The CDR3 DNA reads TGTGCCAGCAGCACCAGGGACAGCAATCAGCCCCAGCATTTT. Translation gives CASSTRDSNQPQHF. Looking up the rest from reference TRBV7-2 and TRBJ1-5 gives the full variable domain: GAGVSQSPSNKVTEKGKDVELRCDPISGHTALYWYRQSLGQGLEFLIYFQGNSAPDKSGLPSDRFSAERTGGSVSTLTIQRTQQEDSAVYLCASSTRDSNQPQHFGDGTRLSIL.

This chain uses TRBV20-1 with TRBJ2-5; maybe TRBD2 (5 bases). V lost 3 bases and J 5 bases, leaving 7 bases between the germline ends. Germline V gene data show CDR1 as DFQATT and CDR2 as SNEGSKA (reference sequence). The CDR3 covers 11 residues. The CDR3 here is CSASLAETQYF. CDR3 in DNA: TGCAGTGCTAGTTTAGCGGAGACCCAGTACTTC.

This clonotype was found many times. The chain couples TRBV6-5 to TRBJ1-1, with 7 bases aligning to TRBD1. This CDR3 is built from 12 residues. V was pared by 6 bases and J by 7 bases, with 5 bases of the junction left unmatched. The germline CDR1 and CDR2 sequences are MNHEY and SVGAGI. The CDR3 nucleotides are TGTGCCAGCAGCCGGACAGGACTTGAAGCTTTCTTT. Its protein is CASSRTGLEAFF.

This chain uses TRBV2 with TRBJ2-7, with 8 bases aligning to TRBD1. Germline CDR1 SNHLY, CDR2 FYNNEI. The V gene end was trimmed by 6 bases and the J gene end by 7 bases; junction bases not matched to a gene: 8. This CDR3 has 13 residues. Here the CDR3 reads CASRDRVQGEQYF. CDR3 nucleotides: TGTGCCAGCAGGGACAGGGTCCAAGGGGAGCAGTACTTC.

This clonotype has a count of ten or more. The rearrangement links TRBV6-5 to TRBJ1-6, with no clear D. Germline V gene lookup returns CDR1 MNHEY and CDR2 SVGAGI. CDR3 length equals 15 residues. V was trimmed by 2 bases and J by 10 bases, leaving 15 bases between them. CDR3 sequence (DNA): TGTGCCAGCAGTTACCGCCGAGGGTACGGGTCACCCCTCCACTTT. Its protein is CASSYRRGYGSPLHF.

This clonotype appeared many times. CDR3 in DNA: TGCAGTGCCAGACACTGGCAGAGGGGGCACGAGCAGTACTTC. It yields the protein CSARHWQRGHEQYF. The chain is built from TRBV20-1 and TRBJ2-7; 7 bases are shared with TRBD1. The CDR3 is 14 residues long. The germline V gene encodes CDR1 DFQATT and CDR2 SNEGSKA (reference sequence). With V trimmed by 6 bases and J by 5 bases, 13 bases remained unmatched.

The chain carries TRBV11-2 and TRBJ2-7; TRBD1 matches at 7 bases. Germline V gene data show CDR1 as SGHAT and CDR2 as FQNNGV. Trimming cost V 6 bases and J 4 bases; bases outside gene matches: 6. CDR3 length: 13 amino acids. The CDR3 nucleotides are TGTGCCAGCAGTGGGGACAGCAAATACGAGCAGTACTTC. Amino acids: CASSGDSKYEQYF.

This chain connects TRBV25-1 to TRBJ1-4; D gene ambiguous. There are 15 residues in the CDR3. CDR1 MGHDK and CDR2 SYGVNS come from the germline V gene. V lost 5 bases and J 0 bases, leaving 10 bases between the germline ends. CDR3 sequence: CASSRAGATNEKLFF. Written as DNA, the CDR3 is TGTGCCAGCAGTCGGGCCGGTGCAACTAATGAAAAACTGTTTTTT.

The CDR3 sequence: CASSYTEDEQFF. CDR3 in DNA: TGTGCCAGCAGTTATACAGAGGATGAGCAGTTCTTC. The chain combines TRBV2 with TRBJ2-1; the D is unclear. Germline V gene data show CDR1 as SNHLY and CDR2 as FYNNEI. The CDR3 contains 12 residues. Trimming cost V 5 bases and J 8 bases, with 10 bases left between them. Drawing the rest from reference TRBV2 and TRBJ2-1, the complete variable domain is EPEVTQTPSHQVTQMGQEVILRCVPISNHLYFYWYRQILGQKVEFLVSFYNNEISEKSEIFDDQFSVERPDGSNFTLKIRSTKLEDSAMYFCASSYTEDEQFFGPGTRLTVL.

Note on this clonotype: With a much larger clone just one base away, this may be a read error. The rearrangement uses TRBV27 and TRBJ2-7; unclear D gene. The germline gives CDR1 MNHEY, CDR2 SMNVEV (reference sequence). CDR3 length: 13 residues. CDR3 sequence: CASSFDSGAEQHF. CDR3 nucleotides: TGTGCCAGCAGTTTTGACTCGGGCGCGGAGCAGCACTTC.

CDR3 residues: CASSWGAGDTEAFF. For the CDR3, the DNA is TGTGCCAGCAGTTGGGGGGCTGGCGACACTGAAGCTTTCTTT. J is TRBJ1-1 and V is TRBV6-5; D may be TRBD1 (6 bases). The V and J ends lost 4 bases and 3 bases respectively, with 12 bases between them. Germline V gene data show CDR1 as MNHEY and CDR2 as SVGAGI. This CDR3 has 14 amino acids.

This clonotype has only a few counts. The chain links TRBV12-3 or TRBV12-4 to TRBJ2-7, with TRBD1 as a possible D gene (5 bases). V lost 9 bases, J lost 0 bases, and 15 bases lay in between. This CDR3 region has 14 residues. The DNA of the CDR3 is TGTGCCAGTAGTCGACAGTTAATCTCCTACGAGCAGTACTTC. Its translation is CASSRQLISYEQYF.

A few counts support this clonotype. This rearrangement joins TRBV10-3 to TRBJ1-1; D is perhaps TRBD1 (5 bases). Between the trimmed V and J ends, which lost 8 bases and 1 base, there was a span of 11 bases. Germline lookup yields CDR1 ENHRY and CDR2 SYGVKD. The CDR3 consists of 13 residues. The CDR3 bases are TGTGCCATCTCCGGGACGGCGAACACTGAAGCTTTCTTT. It is translated as CAISGTANTEAFF.

This clonotype was recorded many times. V gene TRBV3-1 combines with J gene TRBJ1-2, with a weak D call TRBD1 (6 bases). Germline loops: CDR1 LGHDT, CDR2 YNNKEL (reference sequence). The ends were cut back, 3 bases at V and 8 bases at J, with 13 bases in the middle. The CDR3 is made up of 13 amino acids. CDR3 sequence reads: CASSQPTGLGYTF. Written as DNA, the CDR3 is TGTGCCAGCAGCCAGCCGACAGGATTGGGCTACACCTTC.

At least ten counts were recorded for this clonotype. This chain connects TRBV7-9 to TRBJ1-2; D remains ambiguous. V dropped 3 bases and J dropped 4 bases, with 12 bases sitting between them. Germline lookup yields CDR1 SEHNR and CDR2 FQNEAQ (reference sequence). This CDR3 is 14 amino acids long. CDR3 sequence: CASSFDWAGYGYTF. The CDR3 DNA sequence: TGTGCCAGCAGCTTTGACTGGGCAGGCTATGGCTACACCTTC. The full variable domain, in which reference TRBV7-9 and TRBJ1-2 provide the parts outside the CDR3, is DTGVSQNPRHKITKRGQNVTFRCDPISEHNRLYWYRQTLGQGPEFLTYFQNEAQLEKSRLLSDRFSAERPKGSFSTLEIQRTEQGDSAMYLCASSFDWAGYGYTFGSGTRLTVV.

The genes are TRBV24-1 and TRBJ1-6, with TRBD1 matching over 9 bases. Germline V CDR1 and CDR2: KGHDR, SFDVKD. With V trimmed by 4 bases and J by 7 bases, 4 bases remained unmatched. The CDR3 spans 15 residues. The CDR3 DNA reads TGTGCCACCAGTGACGGACAGGGGAGGAATTCACCCCTCCACTTT. Translated: CATSDGQGRNSPLHF.